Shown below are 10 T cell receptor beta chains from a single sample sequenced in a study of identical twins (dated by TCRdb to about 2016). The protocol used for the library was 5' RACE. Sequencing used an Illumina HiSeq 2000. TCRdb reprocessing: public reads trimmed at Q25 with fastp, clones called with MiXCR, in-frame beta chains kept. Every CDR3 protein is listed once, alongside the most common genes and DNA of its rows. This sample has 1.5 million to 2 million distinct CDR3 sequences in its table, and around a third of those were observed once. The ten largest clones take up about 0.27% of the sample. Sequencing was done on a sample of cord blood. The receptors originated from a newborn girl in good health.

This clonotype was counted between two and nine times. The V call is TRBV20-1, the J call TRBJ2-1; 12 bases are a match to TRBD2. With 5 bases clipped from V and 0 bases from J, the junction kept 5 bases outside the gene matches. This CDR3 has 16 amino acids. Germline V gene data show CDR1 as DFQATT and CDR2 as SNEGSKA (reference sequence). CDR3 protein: CSAGTSGFSSYNEQFF. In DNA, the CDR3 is TGCAGTGCTGGGACTAGCGGGTTCAGCTCCTACAATGAGCAGTTCTTC.

The CDR3 DNA sequence: TGCAGTGCTAGTAGGTGGGGGGGTTATAGCAATCAGCCCCAGCATTTT. This translates into CSASRWGGYSNQPQHF. This chain connects TRBV20-1 to TRBJ1-5; perhaps TRBD1 as D (5 bases). The ends were cut back, 3 bases at V and 0 bases at J, with 15 bases in the middle. Per the germline V gene, CDR1 is DFQATT and CDR2 is SNEGSKA (reference sequence). The CDR3 has 16 amino acids.

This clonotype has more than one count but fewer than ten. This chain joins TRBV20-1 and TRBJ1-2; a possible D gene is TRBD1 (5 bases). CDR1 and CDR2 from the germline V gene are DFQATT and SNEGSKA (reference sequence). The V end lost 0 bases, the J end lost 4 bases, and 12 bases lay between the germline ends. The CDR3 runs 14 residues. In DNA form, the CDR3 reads TGCAGTGCTAGAGATAGTGGACAAGGCTATGGCTACACCTTC. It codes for CSARDSGQGYGYTF.

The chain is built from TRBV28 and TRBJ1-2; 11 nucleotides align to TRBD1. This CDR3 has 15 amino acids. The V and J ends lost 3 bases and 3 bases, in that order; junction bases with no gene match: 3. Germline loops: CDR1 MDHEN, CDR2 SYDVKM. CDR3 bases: TGTGCCAGCAGTTTCGGGGACAGGGGGTACTATGGCTACACCTTC. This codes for CASSFGDRGYYGYTF.

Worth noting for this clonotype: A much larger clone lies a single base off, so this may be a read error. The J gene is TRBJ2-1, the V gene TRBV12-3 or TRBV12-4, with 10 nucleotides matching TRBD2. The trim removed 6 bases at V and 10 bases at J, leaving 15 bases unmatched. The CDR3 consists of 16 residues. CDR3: CASSSSGGLPYYEQFF. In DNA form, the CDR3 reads TGTGCCAGCAGCTCTAGCGGGGGCCTCCCCTACTACGAGCAGTTCTTC.

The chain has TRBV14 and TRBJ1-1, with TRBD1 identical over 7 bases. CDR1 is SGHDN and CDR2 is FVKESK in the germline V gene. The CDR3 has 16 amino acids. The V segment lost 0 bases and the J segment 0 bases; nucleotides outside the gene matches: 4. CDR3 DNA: TGTGCCAGCAGCCAAGATTTTGGACAGGTGAACACTGAAGCTTTCTTT. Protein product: CASSQDFGQVNTEAFF.

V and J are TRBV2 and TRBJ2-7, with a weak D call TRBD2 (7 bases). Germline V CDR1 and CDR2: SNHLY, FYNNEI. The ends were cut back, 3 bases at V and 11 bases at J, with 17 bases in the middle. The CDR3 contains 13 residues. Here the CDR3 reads CASSERGGWPKYF. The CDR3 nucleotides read TGTGCCAGCAGTGAGAGGGGGGGGTGGCCAAAGTACTTC. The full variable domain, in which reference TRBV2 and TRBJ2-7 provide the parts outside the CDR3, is EPEVTQTPSHQVTQMGQEVILRCVPISNHLYFYWYRQILGQKVEFLVSFYNNEISEKSEIFDDQFSVERPDGSNFTLKIRSTKLEDSAMYFCASSERGGWPKYFGPGTRLTVT.

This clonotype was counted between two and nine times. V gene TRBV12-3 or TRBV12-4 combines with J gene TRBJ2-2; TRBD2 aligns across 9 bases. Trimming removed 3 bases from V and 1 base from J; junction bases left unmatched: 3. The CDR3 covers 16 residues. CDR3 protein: CASSFLAGLNTGELFF. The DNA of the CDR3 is TGTGCCAGCAGTTTCCTAGCGGGACTGAACACCGGGGAGCTGTTTTTT.

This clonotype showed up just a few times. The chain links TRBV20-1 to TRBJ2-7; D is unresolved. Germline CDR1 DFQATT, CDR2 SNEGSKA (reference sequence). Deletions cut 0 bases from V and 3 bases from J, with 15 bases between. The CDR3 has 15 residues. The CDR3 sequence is CSARDPPGRDYEQYF. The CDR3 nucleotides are TGCAGTGCTAGAGATCCCCCAGGTAGGGACTACGAGCAGTACTTC.

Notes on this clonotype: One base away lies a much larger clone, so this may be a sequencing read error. CDR3 coding DNA: TGCAGCGTTGACAGGGGGCAAGCCAAAAACATTCAGTGCTTC. It is translated as CSVDRGQAKNIQCF. The chain uses TRBV29-1 and TRBJ2-4; 8 bases are shared with TRBD1. In germline, CDR1 is SQVTM, CDR2 ANQGSEA. The CDR3 contains 14 residues. The entire variable domain, with the rest obtained from reference TRBV29-1 and TRBJ2-4, is as follows: SAVISQKPSRDICQRGTSLTIQCQVDSQVTMMFWYRQQPGQSLTLIATANQGSEATYESGFVIDKFPISRPNLTFSTLTVSNMSPEDSSIYLCSVDRGQAKNIQCFGAGTRLSVL.